The T cell receptor (beta chain) under discussion was sequenced for a study of blood T cell repertoires in COVID-19. This CDR3 region has 16 residues. The V gene's germline CDR1 is SNHLY and CDR2 FYNNEI. With V trimmed by 6 bases and J by 3 bases, 8 bases remained unmatched. Using immunoSEQ multiplex PCR, the repertoire was profiled, and TCRdb retains in-frame clones only, with some absent. The sample records under 150,000 clones, 79% being singletons. The chain is built from TRBV2 and TRBJ2-2, with TRBD1 matching over 9 bases. Specimen: peripheral blood. The sequence came from a man aged 60 to 69 with acute or convalescent COVID-19. For the CDR3, the DNA is TGTGCCAGCAGGGAACGACAGGGGGGTGACACCGGGGAGCTGTTTTTT. It yields the protein CASRERQGGDTGELFF.